Listed here is a single T cell receptor (beta chain). Per the original data handling: Counts of nucleated cells, estimated from reference gene primer amplification, were obtained. Data came from immunoSEQ multiplex PCR; TCRdb stores just in-frame clones and leaves some out. From that table come the V and J calls and clone size; the DNA was used to work out D and trimming. The sample contains under 150,000 clones, approximately 86% of which appear only once. These data come from a study of blood T cell repertoires in COVID-19. Study-level information: Material from acute and convalescent COVID-19 was sourced from the United States, Italy and Spain. PBMCs, B-cell-depleted T cells, or T cells were the source of the cDNA or gDNA that made up the material.

The trim removed 3 bases at V and 4 bases at J, leaving 4 bases unmatched. This CDR3 is built from 15 residues. The germline gives CDR1 SGHTA, CDR2 FQGNSA. The chain is built from TRBV7-2 and TRBJ2-5; 11 bases line up with TRBD2. Sequenced input: peripheral blood. The clonotype originates from a woman aged 45-65 years who had recovered from COVID-19. This CDR3 reads CASSFGSGRGETQYF. The CDR3 coding sequence is TGTGCCAGCAGCTTCGGTAGCGGGAGGGGAGAGACCCAGTACTTC. The variable domain in full, with the rest retrieved from reference TRBV7-2 and TRBJ2-5, is GAGVSQSPSNKVTEKGKDVELRCDPISGHTALYWYRQSLGQGLEFLIYFQGNSAPDKSGLPSDRFSAERTGGSVSTLTIQRTQQEDSAVYLCASSFGSGRGETQYFGPGTRLLVL.